Listed below are T cell receptor beta chains from one sample, sequenced in a study of blood T cells in healthy people across ages. MiXCR, applied by TCRdb to the 5' RACE reads, yields one record per CDR3 protein. This table holds about 1.7 million distinct CDR3 sequences, 28% found once. Sequencing input: blood. Receptors were obtained from a woman between 25 and 40 years old in good health. CDR3s include the opening cysteine and the closing phenylalanine or tryptophan. The order of the fields is V gene, clone size, D gene, J gene, CDR3 length, CDR3 DNA, CDR3 protein. The D gene is left open where the match is weak. For some rows the clone size is stated as once, few or many, or as a class when expanded; others skip it.

V gene: TRBV6-1; clone size: -; D gene: TRBD1; J gene: TRBJ2-7; CDR3 length: 15; CDR3 DNA: TGTGCCAGCAGTAAAGACAGGGGGACTACCTACGAGCAGTACTTC; CDR3 protein: CASSKDRGTTYEQYF
V gene: TRBV11-2; clone size: -; D gene: -; J gene: TRBJ1-2; CDR3 length: 15; CDR3 DNA: TGTGCCAGCAGCTTAACATCAGGAGCTAACTATGGCTACACCTTC; CDR3 protein: CASSLTSGANYGYTF
V gene: TRBV4-3; clone size: -; D gene: -; J gene: TRBJ2-7; CDR3 length: 14; CDR3 DNA: TGCGCCAGCAGCCAGGAGACATCCGCCTACGAGCAGTACTTC; CDR3 protein: CASSQETSAYEQYF
V gene: TRBV10-3; clone size: -; D gene: -; J gene: TRBJ2-3; CDR3 length: 13; CDR3 DNA: TGTGCCTCTGAGGAGGGTGGCACAGATACGCAGTATTTT; CDR3 protein: CASEEGGTDTQYF
V gene: TRBV3-1; clone size: few; D gene: TRBD2; J gene: TRBJ2-1; CDR3 length: 19; CDR3 DNA: TGTGCCAGCAGCCAGACGGGACTAGCGGGAGGGAGGTCCTACAATGAGCAGTTCTTC; CDR3 protein: CASSQTGLAGGRSYNEQFF
V gene: TRBV5-5; clone size: many; D gene: -; J gene: TRBJ2-5; CDR3 length: 13; CDR3 DNA: TGTGCCAGCAGCTTGTGGTTGGAAAAGACCCAGTACTTC; CDR3 protein: CASSLWLEKTQYF
V gene: TRBV3-1; clone size: -; D gene: TRBD2; J gene: TRBJ2-1; CDR3 length: 15; CDR3 DNA: TGTGCCAGCAGCCAGATGGGACTAGTTAGAACTGAGCAGTTCTTC; CDR3 protein: CASSQMGLVRTEQFF
V gene: TRBV12-3/TRBV12-4; clone size: many; D gene: -; J gene: TRBJ2-7; CDR3 length: 14; CDR3 DNA: TGTGCCAGCAGCACACAAGCCCTATCCTACGAGCAGTACTTC; CDR3 protein: CASSTQALSYEQYF
V gene: TRBV5-5; clone size: few; D gene: TRBD1; J gene: TRBJ1-4; CDR3 length: 14; CDR3 DNA: TGTGCCAGCAGCTTGCAGGGGGCGAGTGAAAAACTGTTTTTT; CDR3 protein: CASSLQGASEKLFF
V gene: TRBV7-3; clone size: -; D gene: TRBD2; J gene: TRBJ2-3; CDR3 length: 15; CDR3 DNA: TGTGCCAGCAGCACGGGACTAGCGGCCACAGATACGCAGTATTTT; CDR3 protein: CASSTGLAATDTQYF
V gene: TRBV6-5; clone size: -; D gene: -; J gene: TRBJ2-5; CDR3 length: 14; CDR3 DNA: TGTGCCAGCAGTTTTGCTAGGGCCCCTTTGACCCAGTACTTC; CDR3 protein: CASSFARAPLTQYF
V gene: TRBV29-1; clone size: -; D gene: TRBD2; J gene: TRBJ2-7; CDR3 length: 13; CDR3 DNA: TGCAGCAAAGGGGCGGGGGACTACAATGAGCAGTACTTC; CDR3 protein: CSKGAGDYNEQYF
V gene: TRBV7-9; clone size: many; D gene: -; J gene: TRBJ2-1; CDR3 length: 14; CDR3 DNA: TGTGCCAGCACTAGGGGTATGACCTACAATGAGCAGTTCTTC; CDR3 protein: CASTRGMTYNEQFF
V gene: TRBV12-3/TRBV12-4; clone size: -; D gene: -; J gene: TRBJ2-3; CDR3 length: 11; CDR3 DNA: TGTGCCAGCGTATTAGGAGATACGCAGTATTTT; CDR3 protein: CASVLGDTQYF
V gene: TRBV5-1; clone size: few; D gene: -; J gene: TRBJ2-3; CDR3 length: 15; CDR3 DNA: TGCGCCAGCAGTCGTGGACGGAGTGATTGGGATACGCAGTATTTT; CDR3 protein: CASSRGRSDWDTQYF
V gene: TRBV12-3/TRBV12-4; clone size: -; D gene: -; J gene: TRBJ2-1; CDR3 length: 15; CDR3 DNA: TGTGCCAGCAGTTCCCAGGGGGGGTTTGTCAATGAGCAGTTCTTC; CDR3 protein: CASSSQGGFVNEQFF
V gene: TRBV15; clone size: -; D gene: TRBD2; J gene: TRBJ2-1; CDR3 length: 15; CDR3 DNA: TGTGCCACCGGTAGGGCACTAGCGGGAGAAAGTGAGCAGTTCTTC; CDR3 protein: CATGRALAGESEQFF
V gene: TRBV25-1; clone size: many; D gene: -; J gene: TRBJ2-7; CDR3 length: 13; CDR3 DNA: TGTGCCACCCAGCCGGACGGATCCTACGAGCAGTACTTC; CDR3 protein: CATQPDGSYEQYF
V gene: TRBV27; clone size: -; D gene: -; J gene: TRBJ1-5; CDR3 length: 17; CDR3 DNA: TGTGCCAGCAGTTTAGCTGATGGGGTACAATCGAATCAGCCCCAGCATTTT; CDR3 protein: CASSLADGVQSNQPQHF
V gene: TRBV20-1; clone size: -; D gene: TRBD2; J gene: TRBJ2-1; CDR3 length: 14; CDR3 DNA: TGCAGTGCCTATAGCGGGGAGTCCTACAATGAGCAGTTCTTC; CDR3 protein: CSAYSGESYNEQFF
V gene: TRBV28; clone size: -; D gene: -; J gene: TRBJ2-1; CDR3 length: 14; CDR3 DNA: TGTGCCAGCAATTCACAGGTTGGCTACAATGAGCAGTTCTTC; CDR3 protein: CASNSQVGYNEQFF
V gene: TRBV9; clone size: -; D gene: -; J gene: TRBJ1-1; CDR3 length: 15; CDR3 DNA: TGTGCCAGCAGCGGGGCCGGGATAATGAACACTGAAGCTTTCTTT; CDR3 protein: CASSGAGIMNTEAFF
V gene: TRBV20-1; clone size: -; D gene: TRBD1; J gene: TRBJ2-7; CDR3 length: 12; CDR3 DNA: TGCAGGGCTGGGACAGATCCCTACGAGCAGTACTTC; CDR3 protein: CRAGTDPYEQYF
V gene: TRBV14; clone size: -; D gene: -; J gene: TRBJ2-6; CDR3 length: 16; CDR3 DNA: TGTGCCAGCAGCCAAGGGGCCCGGCCTGGGGCCAACGTCCTGACTTTC; CDR3 protein: CASSQGARPGANVLTF
V gene: TRBV6-6; clone size: once; D gene: -; J gene: TRBJ1-2; CDR3 length: 15; CDR3 DNA: TGTGCCAGCAGTTACTCGAATGGGGGGATCTATGGCTACACCTTC; CDR3 protein: CASSYSNGGIYGYTF
V gene: TRBV5-1; clone size: -; D gene: -; J gene: TRBJ2-7; CDR3 length: 16; CDR3 DNA: TGCGCCAGCAGCTTGGATGCCGGACGAGCGAATACGGAGCAGTACTTC; CDR3 protein: CASSLDAGRANTEQYF
V gene: TRBV6-4; clone size: few; D gene: -; J gene: TRBJ1-4; CDR3 length: 13; CDR3 DNA: TGTGCCAGCAGTGAGACAGAGAATGAAAAACTGTTTTTT; CDR3 protein: CASSETENEKLFF
V gene: TRBV6-5; clone size: -; D gene: TRBD2; J gene: TRBJ2-7; CDR3 length: 16; CDR3 DNA: TGTGCCAGCAGTTGGACCGGGACTAGCGTATACAATGAGCAGTACTTC; CDR3 protein: CASSWTGTSVYNEQYF
V gene: TRBV6-5; clone size: once; D gene: -; J gene: TRBJ2-1; CDR3 length: 15; CDR3 DNA: TGTGCCAGCAGTTACTCGAGGGGGGGGCCCAATGAGCAGTTCTTC; CDR3 protein: CASSYSRGGPNEQFF
V gene: TRBV12-3/TRBV12-4; clone size: -; D gene: TRBD2; J gene: TRBJ2-7; CDR3 length: 15; CDR3 DNA: TGTGCCAGCAGCGGTGGACTAGCGGGCCCCTACGAGCAGTACTTC; CDR3 protein: CASSGGLAGPYEQYF